Each of the 4 T cell receptor beta chains below was sequenced from the same sample in a study of T cell changes during pregnancy in multiple sclerosis. Assay: immunoSEQ multiplex PCR; the TCRdb copy retains only in-frame clones and omits some. The sample consists of about 36,000 clones, approximately 90% of them appearing once. Specimen: CD4+ T cells from peripheral blood mononuclear cells, collected in the first trimester of pregnancy. Source of these receptors: a female donor with multiple sclerosis, enrolled in a pregnancy study.

This chain connects TRBV19 to TRBJ2-2; D call uncertain. The CDR3 has 12 residues. The germline V gene has CDR1 LNHDA and CDR2 SQIVND (reference sequence). Trimming left V 3 bases short and J 4 bases short, with 3 bases between. The CDR3 bases are TGTGCCAGTAGTATCTTCACCGGGGAGCTGTTTTTT. It specifies CASSIFTGELFF.

This sequence joins TRBV7-9 and TRBJ2-1; 15 nucleotides agree with TRBD2. CDR3 length: 15 residues. V lost 7 bases to trimming and J lost 9 bases; unmatched junction nucleotides: 7. CDR1 SEHNR and CDR2 FQNEAQ come from the germline V gene (reference sequence). CDR3 bases: TGTGCCAGCACCCTCGGACTAGCGGGGGGGCGTGAGCAGTTCTTC. This codes for CASTLGLAGGREQFF.

The chain recombines TRBV5-6 with TRBJ2-1; 10 nucleotides agree with TRBD1. Losses at the gene ends were 1 base for V and 3 bases for J; bases not matched to a gene: 4. CDR1 SGHDT and CDR2 YYEEEE come from the germline V gene. The CDR3 has 16 residues. The CDR3 DNA reads as TGTGCCAGCAGCTTGACCCGGGACAGGGGCTACAATGAGCAGTTCTTC. This encodes CASSLTRDRGYNEQFF.

This chain connects TRBV30 to TRBJ2-6; 9 bases fit TRBD2. V shed 4 bases and J 0 bases; nucleotides not matched to a gene: 10. This CDR3 contains 18 residues. CDR1 is GTSNPN and CDR2 is SVGIG in the germline V gene (reference sequence). The CDR3 is CAWNRFGRGGSGANVLTF. CDR3 nucleotide sequence: TGTGCCTGGAACCGGTTTGGGCGGGGGGGCTCTGGGGCCAACGTCCTGACTTTC.